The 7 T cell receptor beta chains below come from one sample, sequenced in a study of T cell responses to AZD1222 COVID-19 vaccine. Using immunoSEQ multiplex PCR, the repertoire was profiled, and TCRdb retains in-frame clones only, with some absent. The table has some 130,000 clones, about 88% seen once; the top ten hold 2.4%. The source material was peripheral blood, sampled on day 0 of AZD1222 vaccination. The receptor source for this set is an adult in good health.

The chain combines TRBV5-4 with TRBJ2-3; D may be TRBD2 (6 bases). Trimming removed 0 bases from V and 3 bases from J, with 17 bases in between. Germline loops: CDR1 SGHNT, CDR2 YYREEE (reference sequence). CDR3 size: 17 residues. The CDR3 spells CASSLGGRNPGTDTQYF. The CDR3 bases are TGTGCCAGCAGCTTGGGAGGGAGGAACCCGGGGACAGATACGCAGTATTTT.

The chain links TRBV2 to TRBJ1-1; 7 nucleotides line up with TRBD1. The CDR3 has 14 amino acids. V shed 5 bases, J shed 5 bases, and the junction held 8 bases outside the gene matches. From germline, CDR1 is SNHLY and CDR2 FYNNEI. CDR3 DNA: TGTGCCAGCAGTCCCGACAGGGCAGATACTGAAGCTTTCTTT. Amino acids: CASSPDRADTEAFF. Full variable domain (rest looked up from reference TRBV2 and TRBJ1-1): EPEVTQTPSHQVTQMGQEVILRCVPISNHLYFYWYRQILGQKVEFLVSFYNNEISEKSEIFDDQFSVERPDGSNFTLKIRSTKLEDSAMYFCASSPDRADTEAFFGQGTRLTVV.

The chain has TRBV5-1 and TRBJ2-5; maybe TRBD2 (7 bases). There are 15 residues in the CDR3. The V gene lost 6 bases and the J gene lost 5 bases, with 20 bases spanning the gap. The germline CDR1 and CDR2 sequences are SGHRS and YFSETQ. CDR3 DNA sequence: TGCGCCAGCAAAGGGGGGGGATCCCAATGGGAGACCCAGTACTTC. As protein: CASKGGGSQWETQYF.

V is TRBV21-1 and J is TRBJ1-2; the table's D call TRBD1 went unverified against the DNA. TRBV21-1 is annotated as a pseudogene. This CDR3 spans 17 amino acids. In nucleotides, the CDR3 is TGTGCCAGCAGCAAAGAGGCCGGGACAGGGGCCTACTATGGCTACACCTTC. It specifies CASSKEAGTGAYYGYTF.

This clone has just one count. The CDR3 region is CASSVGAGSTDTQYF. The CDR3 bases are TGTGCCAGCAGCGTAGGGGCCGGGTCCACAGATACGCAGTATTTT. The chain has TRBV9 and TRBJ2-3; D is unclear. The V and J ends lost 0 bases and 2 bases respectively, with 10 bases between them. Germline-derived CDR1 and CDR2 are SGDLS and YYNGEE. The CDR3 contains 15 residues.

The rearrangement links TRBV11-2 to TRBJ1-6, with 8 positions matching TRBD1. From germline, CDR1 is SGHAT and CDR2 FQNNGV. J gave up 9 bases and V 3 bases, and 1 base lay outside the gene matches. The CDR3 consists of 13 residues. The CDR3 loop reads CASSLDRVSPLHF. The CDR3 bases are TGTGCCAGCAGCTTGGACAGGGTTTCACCCCTCCACTTT.

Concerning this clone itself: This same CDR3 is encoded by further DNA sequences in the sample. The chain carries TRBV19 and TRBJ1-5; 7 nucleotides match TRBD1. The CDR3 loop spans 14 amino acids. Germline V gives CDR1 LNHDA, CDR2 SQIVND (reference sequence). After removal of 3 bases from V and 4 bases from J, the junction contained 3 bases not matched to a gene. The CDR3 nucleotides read TGTGCCAGTAGTATTGCCAGGGGGAATCAGCCCCAGCATTTT. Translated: CASSIARGNQPQHF.